The clone carrying this T cell receptor (beta chain) was picked up many times. Its antigen is unknown. Preparation of TCR beta libraries was done by quantitative 5'-RACE with molecular barcodes. TCRdb independently ran MiXCR on the 5' RACE reads; one entry per CDR3 protein. The sample includes over 400,000 distinct CDR3 sequences, approximately 26% of them seen just once. This entry belongs to a study of CD8 T cells in ankylosing spondylitis. Study outcomes and limitations: Ankylosing spondylitis blood seemed to carry a telltale TCR beta motif made of roughly eight highly homologous variants. Significant enrichment of disease-linked clones was reported in matched ankylosing spondylitis synovial fluid. Clones linked to the disease showed a CD8+ phenotype. They occurred at relatively low frequencies in peripheral blood. Past studies reported some motif variants in reactive arthritis synovial fluid and blood.

Looked up from germline, CDR1 is DFQATT and CDR2 is SNEGSKA (reference sequence). V trimming: 5 bases; J trimming: 0 bases; junction bases outside the gene matches: 7. This CDR3 comprises 15 residues. What was sequenced was blood, either unsorted or a sorted T cell fraction (not recorded which). The chain recombines TRBV20-1 with TRBJ2-1; 7 bases fit TRBD2. The clonotype originates from a male donor with ankylosing spondylitis. In DNA form, the CDR3 reads TGCAGTGCTCTTAGCGGGCGGAGCTCCTACAATGAGCAGTTCTTC. Amino acids: CSALSGRSSYNEQFF.